This paragraph reports one T cell receptor beta chain. Antigen specificity is unknown. The donors comprised healthy bone marrow donors. The germline gives CDR1 SGHAT, CDR2 FQNNGV. The germline V and J ends were trimmed by 3 bases and 6 bases, with 12 bases remaining between them. CDR3 length equals 14 residues. These data originate in a study of cytomegalovirus exposure and HLA in healthy donors. Overall study context: Inside one of the first data releases sat some 85 million unique TCRs taken from HLA-typed donors. Notes on the study in general: Analyses of presence and absence presupposed an approximately uniform sequencing depth across donors. The study designated 150 or so TCR beta chains cytomegalovirus-associated.

Amplification used 60 Vbeta primers and 13 Jbeta primers. Generated by immunoSEQ multiplex PCR, the TCRdb table keeps only in-frame clones and is missing some. The data hold roughly 35,000 clones, with about 53% observed a single time. The receptor was isolated from a woman aged 40 to 50 in good health and CMV-seropositive. Sequenced material: PBMCs. The rearrangement uses TRBV11-2 and TRBJ1-5; D is undetermined. The CDR3 here is CASSFAQAGQPQHF. For the CDR3, the DNA is TGTGCCAGCAGCTTCGCGCAGGCGGGTCAGCCCCAGCATTTT.